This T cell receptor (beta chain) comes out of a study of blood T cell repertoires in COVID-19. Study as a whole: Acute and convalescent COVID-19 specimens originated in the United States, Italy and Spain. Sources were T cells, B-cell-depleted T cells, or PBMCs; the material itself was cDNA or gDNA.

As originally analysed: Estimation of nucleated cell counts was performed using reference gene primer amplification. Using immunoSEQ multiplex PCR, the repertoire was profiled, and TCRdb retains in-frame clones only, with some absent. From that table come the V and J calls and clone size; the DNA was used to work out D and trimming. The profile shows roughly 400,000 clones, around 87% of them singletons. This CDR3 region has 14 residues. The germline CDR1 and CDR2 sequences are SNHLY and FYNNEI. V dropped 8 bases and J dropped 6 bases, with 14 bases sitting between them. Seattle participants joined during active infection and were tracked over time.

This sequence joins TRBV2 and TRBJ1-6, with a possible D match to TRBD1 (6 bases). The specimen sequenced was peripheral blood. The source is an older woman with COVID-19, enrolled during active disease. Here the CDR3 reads CASGSQGSNSPLHF. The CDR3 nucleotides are TGTGCCAGCGGGTCGCAGGGGAGTAATTCACCCCTCCACTTT.